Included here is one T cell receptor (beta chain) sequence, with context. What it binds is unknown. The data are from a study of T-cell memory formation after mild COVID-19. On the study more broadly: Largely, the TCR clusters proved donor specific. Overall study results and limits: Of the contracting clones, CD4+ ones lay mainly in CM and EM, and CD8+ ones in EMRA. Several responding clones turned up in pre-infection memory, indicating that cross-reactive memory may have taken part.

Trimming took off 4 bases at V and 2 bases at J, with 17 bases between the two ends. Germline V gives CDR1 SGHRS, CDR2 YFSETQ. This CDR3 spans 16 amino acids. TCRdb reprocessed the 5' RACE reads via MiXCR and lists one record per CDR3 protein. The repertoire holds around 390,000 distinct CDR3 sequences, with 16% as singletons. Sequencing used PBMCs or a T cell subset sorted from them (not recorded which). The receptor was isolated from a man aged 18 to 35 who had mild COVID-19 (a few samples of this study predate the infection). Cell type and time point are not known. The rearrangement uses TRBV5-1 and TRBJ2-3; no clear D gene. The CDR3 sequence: CASSVPTDFYTDTQYF. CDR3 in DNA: TGCGCCAGCAGCGTGCCAACAGATTTCTACACAGATACGCAGTATTTT.